This T cell receptor beta chain was captured in a study of blood T cell repertoires in COVID-19. Clones were read by immunoSEQ multiplex PCR, and TCRdb kept only the in-frame ones, dropping some. This sample has 250,000 to 300,000 clones; roughly 87% occur once, and the top ten carry about 2.2%. The V end lost 6 bases, the J end lost 4 bases, and 12 bases lay between the germline ends. The CDR3 is 13 residues long. The material sequenced was peripheral blood. This sequence was found in a woman aged 45-65 years who had recovered from COVID-19. The V gene is TRBV12-3 or TRBV12-4, the J gene TRBJ1-1; tentatively, D is TRBD1 (6 bases). The CDR3: CASRRAGATEAFF. The CDR3 DNA reads TGTGCCAGCAGACGGGCGGGGGCCACTGAAGCTTTCTTT.